These 9 T cell receptor beta chains were sequenced from one sample in a study of shared clonotypes between healthy human individuals. Sequencing used immunoSEQ multiplex PCR; TCRdb keeps in-frame clones, though not all of them. Counted here are millions of clones, approximately 94% occurring once; the ten biggest clones make up more than 0.95%. Naive CD8 cells lacked CD45RO and underwent positive selection for CCR7, leaving out terminally differentiated effector memory CD45RA+ cells. Sequenced: naive CD8+ T cells sorted from blood. These TCRs come from a man aged 18 to 29 in good health.

The chain employs TRBV10-3 and TRBJ2-7, with 12 bases aligning to TRBD2. Per the germline V gene, CDR1 is ENHRY and CDR2 is SYGVKD. V lost 6 bases, J lost 3 bases, and 6 bases stayed unmatched. The CDR3 is made up of 15 amino acids. The CDR3 protein is CAIRDEGLAGYEQYF. The CDR3 DNA follows: TGTGCCATCAGAGACGAGGGACTAGCGGGCTACGAGCAGTACTTC.

The CDR3 bases are TGCGCCAGCAGCCAGTGGACAGGGCCCTATGGCTACACCTTC. Protein product: CASSQWTGPYGYTF. The J gene is TRBJ1-2, the V gene TRBV4-3, with TRBD1 matching 8 bases. The germline CDR1 and CDR2 sequences are LGHNA and YSLEER. V lost 3 bases and J lost 4; bases outside the gene matches: 4. The CDR3 extends over 14 amino acids.

The V and J genes are TRBV6-6 and TRBJ2-5; a possible D gene is TRBD2 (6 bases). The J call may be in error: the DNA end matches TRBJ2-7 better. CDR3 length: 13 residues. The germline V gene encodes CDR1 MNHNY and CDR2 SVGAGI (reference sequence). The CDR3 DNA sequence: TGTGCCAGCAGTTACGGGGACTCTTACGAGCAGTACTTC. Amino acids: CASSYGDSYEQYF.

Only a few counts were recorded for this clone. This CDR3 is also generated by other DNA sequences in the sample. The chain has TRBV27 and TRBJ2-7; unclear D gene. V lost 5 bases, J lost 4 bases, and 6 bases lay in between. The germline V gene has CDR1 MNHEY and CDR2 SMNVEV (reference sequence). The CDR3 is made up of 11 amino acids. The CDR3 region is CASSPGYEQYF. The CDR3 DNA reads TGTGCCAGCAGTCCCGGTTACGAGCAGTACTTC.

The chain couples TRBV4-1 to TRBJ2-7, with a tentative D call TRBD2 (6 bases). CDR1 MGHRA and CDR2 YSYEKL come from the germline V gene. CDR3 length equals 14 residues. The V end lost 10 bases, the J end lost 3 bases, and 19 bases lay between the germline ends. The DNA of the CDR3 is TGCGCCACGGGAAAATTGGAGGGGAACTACGAGCAGTACTTC. Residues: CATGKLEGNYEQYF.

This CDR3 is CASSLVPRGSINEQFF. As DNA, the CDR3 is TGTGCCAGCAGTTTAGTCCCCAGGGGATCAATCAATGAGCAGTTCTTC. The genes are TRBV27 and TRBJ2-1, with D possibly being TRBD1 (6 bases). There are 16 residues in the CDR3. CDR1 is MNHEY, CDR2 SMNVEV, per germline (reference sequence). V lost 2 bases and J 6 bases, leaving 17 bases between the germline ends.

The CDR3 loop reads CASSTTPRGNTDTQYF. CDR3 coding DNA: TGTGCCAGCAGTACGACCCCCCGGGGGAACACAGATACGCAGTATTTT. The chain is built from TRBV27 and TRBJ2-3, with D perhaps TRBD2 (6 bases). Germline lookup yields CDR1 MNHEY and CDR2 SMNVEV (reference sequence). V was trimmed by 5 bases and J by 2 bases, leaving 17 bases between them. The CDR3 covers 16 residues.

This clone was counted a single time. The V and J genes are TRBV4-3 and TRBJ2-1; D is possibly TRBD1 or TRBD2 (6 bases each). V gave up 0 bases and J gave up 10 bases, with 22 bases separating them. The CDR3 covers 17 residues. From germline, CDR1 is LGHNA and CDR2 YSLEER. CDR3 bases: TGCGCCAGCAGCCAAGATACTCCATTTGCGGGAAGGGGGGAGCAGTTCTTC. Translated, it gives CASSQDTPFAGRGEQFF.

This chain joins TRBV28 and TRBJ2-2; 9 bases align to TRBD2. The V gene's germline CDR1 is MDHEN and CDR2 SYDVKM. The junction had 8 bases not matched to a gene; V was cut back by 2 bases and J by 1 base. This CDR3 is built from 18 residues. The CDR3 DNA is TGTGCCAGCAGTTTAATGGGACTAGCCAAACAGAACACCGGGGAGCTGTTTTTT. Protein: CASSLMGLAKQNTGELFF.